Below, 4 T cell receptor beta chains from the same sample are listed, as sequenced in a study of brain T cells in children with intractable seizures. Libraries were prepared by immunoSEQ multiplex PCR; TCRdb keeps only in-frame clonotypes and omits some of them. The table includes 70,000 to 85,000 clones, around 91% detected once. Specimen: peripheral blood, collected at surgery. All receptors derive from a girl aged 2 to 10 with Rasmussen encephalitis and intractable seizures.

J is TRBJ2-7 and V is TRBV5-1; D might be TRBD1 or TRBD2, each matching 5 bases. The V end was cut by 3 bases, the J end by 5 bases, with 15 bases between. The CDR3 runs 14 residues. Germline V gene sequence: CDR1 SGHRS, CDR2 YFSETQ. The CDR3 DNA sequence: TGCGCCAGCAGCTCAACTAAGGGGAGCGACGAGCAGTACTTC. Its protein product is CASSSTKGSDEQYF.

To note about this clone: Relative to the germline gene, one junction end is altered; a read error may explain this. The chain recombines TRBV28 with TRBJ2-1, with 14 nucleotides matching TRBD2. CDR3 length equals 11 residues. Germline assignment: CDR1 MDHEN and CDR2 SYDVKM. The CDR3: CATRGLAGAVF. Written as DNA, the CDR3 is TGTGCCACCAGGGGACTAGCGGGGGCGGTCTTC.

This clone was seen a single time. The V call is TRBV7-9, the J call TRBJ2-1; 10 bases are a match to TRBD2. The V gene's germline CDR1 is SEHNR and CDR2 FQNEAQ (reference sequence). CDR3 length equals 15 residues. After removal of 6 bases from V and 8 bases from J, the junction contained 10 bases not matched to a gene. CDR3: CASRRSGGALDEQFF. The CDR3, as DNA: TGTGCCAGCAGACGCAGCGGGGGGGCGCTTGATGAGCAGTTCTTC.

This clone showed up just once. The chain combines TRBV5-1 with TRBJ1-3; D call uncertain. This CDR3 has 14 residues. The germline V gene has CDR1 SGHRS and CDR2 YFSETQ. The germline V and J ends were trimmed by 1 base and 2 bases, with 7 bases remaining between them. CDR3: CASSLRAPGNTIYF. The CDR3 nucleotides read TGCGCCAGCAGCTTGCGAGCACCTGGAAACACCATATATTTT.